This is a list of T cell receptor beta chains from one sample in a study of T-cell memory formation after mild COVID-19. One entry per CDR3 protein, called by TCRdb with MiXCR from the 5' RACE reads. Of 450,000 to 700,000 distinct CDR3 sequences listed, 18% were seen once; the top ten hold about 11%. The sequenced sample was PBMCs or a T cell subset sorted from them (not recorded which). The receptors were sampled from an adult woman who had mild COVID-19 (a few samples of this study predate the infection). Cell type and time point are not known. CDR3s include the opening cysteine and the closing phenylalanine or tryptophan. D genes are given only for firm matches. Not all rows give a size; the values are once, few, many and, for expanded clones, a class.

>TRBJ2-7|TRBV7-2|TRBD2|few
CASSYALAGVYEQYF
TGTGCCAGCAGCTACGCACTAGCGGGAGTCTACGAGCAGTACTTC
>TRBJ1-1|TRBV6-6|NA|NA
CASSYSRGWTVNTEAFF
TGTGCCAGCAGTTACTCGAGGGGGTGGACGGTGAACACTGAAGCTTTCTTT
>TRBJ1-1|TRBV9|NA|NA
CASSGDEWDTEAFF
TGTGCCAGCAGCGGAGACGAGTGGGACACTGAAGCTTTCTTT
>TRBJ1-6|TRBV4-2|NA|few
CASTHTQKGRTPLHF
TGTGCCAGCACCCACACACAAAAGGGGAGGACACCCCTCCACTTT
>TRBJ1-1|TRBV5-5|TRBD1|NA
CASSPPGQGAWDTEAFF
TGTGCCAGCAGCCCCCCTGGACAGGGGGCCTGGGACACTGAAGCTTTCTTT
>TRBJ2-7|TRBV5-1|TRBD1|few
CASSLAGQGPYEQYF
TGCGCCAGCAGCTTGGCTGGACAGGGGCCCTACGAGCAGTACTTC
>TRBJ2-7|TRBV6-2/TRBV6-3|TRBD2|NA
CASSYPPWTSGSPSSYEQYF
TGTGCCAGCAGTTACCCTCCCTGGACTAGCGGGAGCCCCAGCTCCTACGAGCAGTACTTC
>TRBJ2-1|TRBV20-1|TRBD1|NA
CSARTGVHPYNEQFF
TGCAGTGCTAGAACAGGGGTTCATCCCTACAATGAGCAGTTCTTC
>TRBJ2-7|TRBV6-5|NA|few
CASSYSPDSPYEQYF
TGTGCCAGCAGTTATTCCCCGGACAGTCCCTACGAGCAGTACTTC
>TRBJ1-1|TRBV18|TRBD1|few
CASSPPGTGGIMNTEAFF
TGTGCCAGCTCACCACCGGGTACAGGGGGGATAATGAACACTGAAGCTTTCTTT
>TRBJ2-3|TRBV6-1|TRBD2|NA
CASTDSWTSGADTQYF
TGTGCCAGCACGGACTCATGGACTAGCGGGGCAGATACGCAGTATTTT
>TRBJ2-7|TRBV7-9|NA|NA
CASSFGALNEQYF
TGTGCCAGCAGCTTCGGGGCCCTGAACGAGCAGTACTTC
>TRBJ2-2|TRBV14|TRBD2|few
CASSKVAGAGELFF
TGTGCCAGCAGTAAGGTAGCGGGCGCCGGGGAGCTGTTTTTT
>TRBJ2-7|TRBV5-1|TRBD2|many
CASSLELAGGSSYEQYF
TGCGCCAGCAGCTTGGAACTAGCGGGGGGAAGCTCCTACGAGCAGTACTTC
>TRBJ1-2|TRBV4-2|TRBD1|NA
CASSQEVGRQGARYGYTF
TGTGCCAGCAGCCAAGAAGTGGGCAGACAGGGGGCGCGGTACGGCTACACCTTC
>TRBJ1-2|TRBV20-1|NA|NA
CSARDWRPGGTNYGYTF
TGCAGTGCTAGAGATTGGAGGCCCGGGGGTACTAACTATGGCTACACCTTC
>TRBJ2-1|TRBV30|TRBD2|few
CAWLTGGPARNEQFF
TGTGCCTGGCTAACGGGGGGGCCGGCGAGGAATGAGCAGTTCTTC
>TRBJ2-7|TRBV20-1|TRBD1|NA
CSARGPGQGIYEQYF
TGCAGTGCTAGAGGCCCGGGACAGGGCATTTACGAGCAGTACTTC
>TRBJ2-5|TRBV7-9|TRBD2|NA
CASSLRSGYQETQYF
TGTGCCAGCAGCTTGCGTAGCGGGTACCAAGAGACCCAGTACTTC
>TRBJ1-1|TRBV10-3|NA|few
CAISLRAGGTEAFF
TGTGCCATCAGCCTAAGGGCCGGAGGCACTGAAGCTTTCTTT
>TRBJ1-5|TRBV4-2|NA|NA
CASSQDLRNQPQHF
TGTGCCAGCAGCCAAGATTTACGGAATCAGCCCCAGCATTTT
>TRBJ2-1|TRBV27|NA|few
CASSETRRVRNEQFF
TGTGCCAGCAGCGAGACCCGCCGGGTACGCAATGAGCAGTTCTTC
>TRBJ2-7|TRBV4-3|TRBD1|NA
CASSSQGVGEQYF
TGCGCCAGCAGCTCGCAGGGGGTAGGCGAGCAGTACTTC
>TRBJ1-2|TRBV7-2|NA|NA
CASSSASTRSNYGYTF
TGTGCCAGCAGCTCAGCCTCGACACGCAGTAACTATGGCTACACCTTC
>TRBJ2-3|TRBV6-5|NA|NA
CASSYSWRGRTDTQYF
TGTGCCAGCAGTTACTCGTGGCGGGGGCGCACAGATACGCAGTATTTT
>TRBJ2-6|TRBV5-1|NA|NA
CASSPTRTVSGANVLTF
TGCGCCAGCAGCCCCACCCGGACAGTATCCGGGGCCAACGTCCTGACTTTC
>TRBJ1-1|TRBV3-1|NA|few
CASSEDLHGTEAFF
TGTGCCAGCAGCGAAGACCTGCATGGGACTGAAGCTTTCTTT
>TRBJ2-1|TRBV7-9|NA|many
CASSPKESRSPYNEQFF
TGTGCCAGCAGCCCCAAAGAGTCACGTTCACCCTACAATGAGCAGTTCTTC
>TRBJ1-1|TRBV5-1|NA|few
CASSLGALNTEAFF
TGCGCCAGCAGCTTGGGGGCACTGAACACTGAAGCTTTCTTT
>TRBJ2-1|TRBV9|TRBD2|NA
CASSVVSGRANEQFF
TGTGCCAGCAGCGTAGTAAGCGGGAGAGCCAATGAGCAGTTCTTC
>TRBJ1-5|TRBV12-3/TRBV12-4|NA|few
CASADGNQPQHF
TGTGCCAGCGCGGACGGTAATCAGCCCCAGCATTTT
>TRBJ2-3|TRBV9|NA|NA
CASSVVGQAGTQYF
TGTGCCAGCAGCGTAGTTGGGCAGGCCGGTACGCAGTATTTT
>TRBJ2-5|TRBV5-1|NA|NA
CASSFTGVAVQETQYF
TGCGCCAGCAGCTTTACGGGAGTTGCGGTACAAGAGACCCAGTACTTC
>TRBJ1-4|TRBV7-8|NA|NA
CASSSRLGNEKLFF
TGTGCCAGCAGCTCCCGTTTGGGGAATGAAAAACTGTTTTTT
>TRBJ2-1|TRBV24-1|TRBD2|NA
CATSESSGSDEQFF
TGTGCCACCAGTGAGTCTAGCGGGAGTGATGAGCAGTTCTTC
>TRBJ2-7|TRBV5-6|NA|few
CASSLSMPYEQYF
TGTGCCAGCAGCTTGTCGATGCCCTACGAGCAGTACTTC
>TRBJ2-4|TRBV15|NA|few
CATSRGNAEGVLAKNIQYF
TGTGCCACCAGCAGGGGGAATGCGGAAGGGGTCCTAGCCAAAAACATTCAGTACTTC
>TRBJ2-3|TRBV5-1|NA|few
CASSSEGTTTDTQYF
TGCGCCAGCAGCTCAGAGGGGACGACTACAGATACGCAGTATTTT
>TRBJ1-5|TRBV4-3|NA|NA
CASSQDNSRRQPQHF
TGCGCCAGCAGCCAAGACAACAGTCGACGGCAGCCCCAGCATTTT